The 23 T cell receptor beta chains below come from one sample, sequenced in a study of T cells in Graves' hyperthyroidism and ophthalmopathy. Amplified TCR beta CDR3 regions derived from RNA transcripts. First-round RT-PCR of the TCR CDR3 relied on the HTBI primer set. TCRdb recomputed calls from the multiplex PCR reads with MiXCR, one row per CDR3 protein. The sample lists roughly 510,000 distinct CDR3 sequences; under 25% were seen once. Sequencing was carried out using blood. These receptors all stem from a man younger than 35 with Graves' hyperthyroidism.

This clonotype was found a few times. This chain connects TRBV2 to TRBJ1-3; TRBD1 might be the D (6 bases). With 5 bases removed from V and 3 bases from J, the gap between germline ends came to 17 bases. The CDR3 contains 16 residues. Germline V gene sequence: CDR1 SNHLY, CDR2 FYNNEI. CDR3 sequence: CASSLTGTGFGNTIYF. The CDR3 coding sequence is TGTGCCAGCAGTTTAACAGGGACGGGCTTTGGAAACACCATATATTTT.

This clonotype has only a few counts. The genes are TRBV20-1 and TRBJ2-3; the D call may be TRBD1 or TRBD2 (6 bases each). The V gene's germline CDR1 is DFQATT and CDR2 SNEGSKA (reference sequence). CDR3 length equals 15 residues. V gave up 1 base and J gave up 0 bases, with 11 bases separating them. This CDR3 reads CSARARGVSTDTQYF. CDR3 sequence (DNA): TGCAGTGCTAGAGCAAGGGGGGTGAGCACAGATACGCAGTATTTT.

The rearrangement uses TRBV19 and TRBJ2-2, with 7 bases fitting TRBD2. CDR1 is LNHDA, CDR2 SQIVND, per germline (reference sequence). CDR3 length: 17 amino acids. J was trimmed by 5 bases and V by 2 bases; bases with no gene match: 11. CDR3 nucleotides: TGTGCCAGTAGTATATCCCCTGGCGGGAGAGGGACCGGGGAGCTGTTTTTT. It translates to CASSISPGGRGTGELFF.

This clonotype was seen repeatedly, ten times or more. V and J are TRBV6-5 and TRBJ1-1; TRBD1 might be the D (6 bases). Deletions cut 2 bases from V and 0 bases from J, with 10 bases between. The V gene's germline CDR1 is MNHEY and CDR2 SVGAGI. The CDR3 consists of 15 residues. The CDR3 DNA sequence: TGTGCCAGCAGTTACACAACAGGGCTGAACACTGAAGCTTTCTTT. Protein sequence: CASSYTTGLNTEAFF.

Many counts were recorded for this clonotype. CDR3 sequence reads: CASKMAAHYEQYF. The CDR3 nucleotides read TGCGCCAGCAAGATGGCAGCGCACTACGAGCAGTACTTC. The V gene is TRBV5-1, the J gene TRBJ2-7; D is undetermined. Per germline, CDR1 SGHRS and CDR2 YFSETQ. CDR3 length equals 13 residues. V shed 6 bases and J shed 3 bases, with 13 bases lying between them.

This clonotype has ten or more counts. As DNA, the CDR3 is TGTGCCAGCAGTGAAGTTCGAGCTAACTATGGCTACACCTTC. Encoded protein: CASSEVRANYGYTF. The V gene is TRBV6-1, the J gene TRBJ1-2; D not certain. Germline assignment: CDR1 MNHNS and CDR2 SASEGT. V was trimmed by 1 base and J by 0 bases, leaving 6 bases between them. CDR3 length: 14 amino acids.

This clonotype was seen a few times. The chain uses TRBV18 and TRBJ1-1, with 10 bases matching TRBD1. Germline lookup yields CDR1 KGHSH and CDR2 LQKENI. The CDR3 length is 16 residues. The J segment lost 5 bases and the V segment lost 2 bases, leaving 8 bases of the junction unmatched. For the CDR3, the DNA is TGTGCCAGCTCACCATTAGGACAGGGGGGAGGAACTGAAGCTTTCTTT. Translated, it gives CASSPLGQGGGTEAFF.

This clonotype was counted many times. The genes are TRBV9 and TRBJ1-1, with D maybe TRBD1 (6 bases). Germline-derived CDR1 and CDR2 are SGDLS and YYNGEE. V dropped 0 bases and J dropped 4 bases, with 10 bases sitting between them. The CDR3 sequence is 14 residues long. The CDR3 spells CASSVGGQSTEAFF. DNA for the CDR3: TGTGCCAGCAGCGTAGGTGGACAGAGCACTGAAGCTTTCTTT. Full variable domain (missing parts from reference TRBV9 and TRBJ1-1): DSGVTQTPKHLITATGQRVTLRCSPRSGDLSVYWYQQSLDQGLQFLIQYYNGEERAKGNILERFSAQQFPDLHSELNLSSLELGDSALYFCASSVGGQSTEAFFGQGTRLTVV.

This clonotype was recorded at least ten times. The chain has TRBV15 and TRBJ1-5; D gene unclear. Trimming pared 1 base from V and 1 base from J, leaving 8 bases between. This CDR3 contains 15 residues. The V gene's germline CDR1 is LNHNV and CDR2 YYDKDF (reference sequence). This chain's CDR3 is CATSRGGRSNQPQHF. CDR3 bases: TGTGCCACCAGCAGAGGCGGACGGAGCAATCAGCCCCAGCATTTT.

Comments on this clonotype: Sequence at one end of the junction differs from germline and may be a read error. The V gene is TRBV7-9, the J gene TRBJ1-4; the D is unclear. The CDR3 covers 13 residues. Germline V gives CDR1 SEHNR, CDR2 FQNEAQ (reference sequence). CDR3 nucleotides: TGTGCCAGCACGTCCCAAACTAACGAAAAACTGTTTTTT. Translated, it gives CASTSQTNEKLFF. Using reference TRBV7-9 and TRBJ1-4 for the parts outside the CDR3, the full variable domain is DTGVSQNPRHKITKRGQNVTFRCDPISEHNRLYWYRQTLGQGPEFLTYFQNEAQLEKSRLLSDRFSAERPKGSFSTLEIQRTEQGDSAMYLCASTSQTNEKLFFGSGTQLSVL.

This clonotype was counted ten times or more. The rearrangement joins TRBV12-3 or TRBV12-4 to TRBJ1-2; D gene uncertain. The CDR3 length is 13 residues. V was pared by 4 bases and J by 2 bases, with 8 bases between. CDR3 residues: CASSWERNYGYTF. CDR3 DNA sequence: TGTGCCAGCAGTTGGGAGCGGAACTATGGCTACACCTTC.

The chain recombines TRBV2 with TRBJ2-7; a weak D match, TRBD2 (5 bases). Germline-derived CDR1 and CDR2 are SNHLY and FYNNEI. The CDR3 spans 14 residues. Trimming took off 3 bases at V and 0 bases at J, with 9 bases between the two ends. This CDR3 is CASSDPRVSYEQYF. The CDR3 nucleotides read TGTGCCAGCAGTGACCCGAGGGTCTCCTACGAGCAGTACTTC.

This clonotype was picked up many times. The CDR3 loop reads CASQGGRSPEQYF. In nucleotides, the CDR3 is TGTGCCAGCCAGGGGGGACGGTCCCCCGAGCAGTACTTC. This sequence joins TRBV13 and TRBJ2-7, with a weak D call TRBD1 (7 bases). CDR1 PRHDT and CDR2 FYEKMQ come from the germline V gene (reference sequence). V was shortened by 8 bases and J by 6 bases, with 17 bases between the two germline ends. The CDR3 sequence is 13 residues long.

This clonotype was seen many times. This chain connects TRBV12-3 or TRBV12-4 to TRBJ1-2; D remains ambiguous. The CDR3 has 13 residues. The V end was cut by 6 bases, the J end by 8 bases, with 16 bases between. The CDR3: CASSPQWNWGYTF. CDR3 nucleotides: TGTGCCAGCAGCCCTCAGTGGAACTGGGGCTACACCTTC.

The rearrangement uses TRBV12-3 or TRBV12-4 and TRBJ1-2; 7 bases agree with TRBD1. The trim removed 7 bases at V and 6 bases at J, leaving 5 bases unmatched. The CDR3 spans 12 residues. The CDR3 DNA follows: TGTGCCAGCACCCTTACAGGGGATGGCTACACCTTC. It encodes CASTLTGDGYTF.

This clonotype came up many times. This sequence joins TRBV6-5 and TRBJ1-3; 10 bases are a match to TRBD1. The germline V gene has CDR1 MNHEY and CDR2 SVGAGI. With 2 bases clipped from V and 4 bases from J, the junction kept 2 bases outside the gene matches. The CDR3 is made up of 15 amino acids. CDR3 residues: CASSYGTGAGNTIYF. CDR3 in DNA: TGTGCCAGCAGTTACGGGACAGGGGCCGGAAACACCATATATTTT.

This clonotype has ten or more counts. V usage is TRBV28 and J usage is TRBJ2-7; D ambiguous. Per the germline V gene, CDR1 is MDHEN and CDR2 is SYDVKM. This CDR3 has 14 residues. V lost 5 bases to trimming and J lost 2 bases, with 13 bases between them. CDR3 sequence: CASSNPDPTYEQYF. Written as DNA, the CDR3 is TGTGCCAGCAGTAACCCTGACCCGACCTACGAGCAGTACTTC.

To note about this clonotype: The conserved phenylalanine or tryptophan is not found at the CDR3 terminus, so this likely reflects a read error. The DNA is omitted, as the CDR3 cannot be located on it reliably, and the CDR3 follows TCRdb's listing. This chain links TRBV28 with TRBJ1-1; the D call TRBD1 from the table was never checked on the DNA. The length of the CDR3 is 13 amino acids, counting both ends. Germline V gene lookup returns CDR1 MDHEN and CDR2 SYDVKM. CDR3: CASIPGTGSSACV.

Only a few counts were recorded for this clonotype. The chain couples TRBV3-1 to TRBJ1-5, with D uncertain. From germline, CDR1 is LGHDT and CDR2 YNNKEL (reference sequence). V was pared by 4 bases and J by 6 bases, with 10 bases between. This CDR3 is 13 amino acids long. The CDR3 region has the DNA TGTGCCAGCAGCCTTGAGCCGGGTCAGCCCCAGCATTTT. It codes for CASSLEPGQPQHF.

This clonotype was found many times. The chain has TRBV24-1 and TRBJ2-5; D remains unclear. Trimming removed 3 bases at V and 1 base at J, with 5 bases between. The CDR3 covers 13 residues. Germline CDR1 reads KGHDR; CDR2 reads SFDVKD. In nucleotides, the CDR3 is TGTGCCACCAGTGATCTCAGCCAAGAGACCCAGTACTTC. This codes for CATSDLSQETQYF.

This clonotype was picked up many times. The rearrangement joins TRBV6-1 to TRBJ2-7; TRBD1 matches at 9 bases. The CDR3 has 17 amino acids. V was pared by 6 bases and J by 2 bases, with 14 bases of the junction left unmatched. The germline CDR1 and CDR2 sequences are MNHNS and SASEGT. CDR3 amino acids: CASSPPADRGLTYEQYF. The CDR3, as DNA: TGTGCCAGCAGCCCTCCGGCGGACAGGGGCTTAACCTACGAGCAGTACTTC.

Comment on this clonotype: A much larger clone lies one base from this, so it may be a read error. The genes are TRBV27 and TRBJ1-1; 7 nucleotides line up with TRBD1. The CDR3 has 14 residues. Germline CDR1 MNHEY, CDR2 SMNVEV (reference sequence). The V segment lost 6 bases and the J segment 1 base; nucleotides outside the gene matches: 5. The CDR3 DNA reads TGTGCCAGCAGACCCGGGACAGAGAACACTGAAGCTTTCTTT. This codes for CASRPGTENTEAFF.

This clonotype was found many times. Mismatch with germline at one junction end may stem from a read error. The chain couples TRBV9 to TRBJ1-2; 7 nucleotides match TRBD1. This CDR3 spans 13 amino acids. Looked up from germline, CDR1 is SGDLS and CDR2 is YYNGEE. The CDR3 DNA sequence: TGTGCCAGCAGTGTAGGGACAGACTATGGCTACACCTTC. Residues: CASSVGTDYGYTF.